The source of this TCR beta chain is a study of blood T cell repertoires in COVID-19. Per the germline V gene, CDR1 is LGHDT and CDR2 is YNNKEL (reference sequence). The CDR3 runs 15 residues. After removal of 0 bases from V and 9 bases from J, the junction contained 7 bases not matched to a gene. Clones were sequenced by immunoSEQ multiplex PCR, and TCRdb holds only the in-frame ones, with some missing. This table has over 200,000 clones, 70% to 90% appearing once. The sample consisted of PBMCs or T cells enriched from blood (not recorded which). This TCR was sampled from a young man who had recovered from COVID-19. The J gene is TRBJ2-1, the V gene TRBV3-1 (or the pseudogene TRBV3-2); 8 nucleotides line up with TRBD2. The CDR3 DNA reads TGTGCCAGCAGCCAAGATAACGGGGGGGCAGGTGAGCAGTTCTTC. It translates to CASSQDNGGAGEQFF.